This T cell receptor (beta chain) came from a study of siplizumab effects on memory and regulatory T cells. General observations from the study: Alloreactive sequences whose origin lay in unstimulated CD4+ memory cells were significantly reduced by siplizumab. Naive T cells seemed more diverse than memory cells; they also seemed major alloresponse contributors.

Regarding this clone: Its antigen is unidentified.

The assay was immunoSEQ multiplex PCR, and TCRdb's table has in-frame clones only and misses some. This sample has about 50,000 clones; 87% occur once, and the top ten carry under 0.35%. Per germline, CDR1 SGHRS and CDR2 YFSETQ. CDR3 size: 13 residues. V lost 3 bases to trimming and J lost 2 bases, with 8 bases between them. The clonotype was recovered from a human donor in good health. V is TRBV5-1 and J is TRBJ2-5, with D tentatively TRBD1 (6 bases). Material: naive CD8+ T cells sorted from blood. The DNA for the CDR3 is TGCGCCAGCAGCTCGGGACAACAAGAGACCCAGTACTTC. The encoded protein is CASSSGQQETQYF.